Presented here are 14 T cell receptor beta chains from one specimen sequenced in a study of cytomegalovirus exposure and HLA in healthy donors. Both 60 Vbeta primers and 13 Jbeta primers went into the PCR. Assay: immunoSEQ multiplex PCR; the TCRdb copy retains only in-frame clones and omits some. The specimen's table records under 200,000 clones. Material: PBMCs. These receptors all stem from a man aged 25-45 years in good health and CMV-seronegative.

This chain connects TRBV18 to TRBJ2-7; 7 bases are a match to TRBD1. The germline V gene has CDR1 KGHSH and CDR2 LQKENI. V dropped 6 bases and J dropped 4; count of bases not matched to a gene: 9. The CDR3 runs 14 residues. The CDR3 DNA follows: TGTGCCAGCTCCAACCCCGGGACAGAGTACGAGCAGTACTTC. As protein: CASSNPGTEYEQYF.

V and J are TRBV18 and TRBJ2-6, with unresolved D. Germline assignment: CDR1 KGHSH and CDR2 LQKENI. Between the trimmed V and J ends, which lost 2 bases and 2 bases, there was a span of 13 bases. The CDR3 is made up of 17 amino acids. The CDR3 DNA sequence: TGTGCCAGCTCACCATTAGAAAGCCTGGCTGGGGCCAACGTCCTGACTTTC. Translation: CASSPLESLAGANVLTF.

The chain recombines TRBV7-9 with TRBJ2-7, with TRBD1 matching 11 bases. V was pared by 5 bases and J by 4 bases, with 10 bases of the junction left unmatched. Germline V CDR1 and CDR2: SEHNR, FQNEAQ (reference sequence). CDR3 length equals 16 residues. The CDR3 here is CASSTTRDRGGYEQYF. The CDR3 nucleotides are TGTGCCAGCAGCACCACCCGGGACAGGGGGGGTTACGAGCAGTACTTC.

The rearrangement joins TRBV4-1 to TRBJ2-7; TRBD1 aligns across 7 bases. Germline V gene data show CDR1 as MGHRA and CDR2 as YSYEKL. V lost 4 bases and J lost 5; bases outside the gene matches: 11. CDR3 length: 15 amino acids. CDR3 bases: TGCGCCAGCAGCCTATCCACAGGGGACCTCCACGAGCAGTACTTC. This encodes CASSLSTGDLHEQYF.

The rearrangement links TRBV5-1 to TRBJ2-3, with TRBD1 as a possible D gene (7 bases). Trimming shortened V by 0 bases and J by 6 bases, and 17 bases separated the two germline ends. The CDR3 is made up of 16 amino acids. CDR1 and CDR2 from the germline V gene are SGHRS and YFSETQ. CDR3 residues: CASSLGQGGAGDTQYF. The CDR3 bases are TGCGCCAGCAGCTTGGGGCAGGGGGGCGCAGGGGATACGCAGTATTTT.

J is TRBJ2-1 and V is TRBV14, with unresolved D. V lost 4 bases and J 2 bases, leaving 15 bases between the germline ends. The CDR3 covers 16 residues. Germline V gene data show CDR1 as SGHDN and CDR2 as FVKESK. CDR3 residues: CASSLLGLHTYNEQFF. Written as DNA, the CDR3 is TGTGCCAGCAGCCTCCTGGGCCTTCACACCTACAATGAGCAGTTCTTC.

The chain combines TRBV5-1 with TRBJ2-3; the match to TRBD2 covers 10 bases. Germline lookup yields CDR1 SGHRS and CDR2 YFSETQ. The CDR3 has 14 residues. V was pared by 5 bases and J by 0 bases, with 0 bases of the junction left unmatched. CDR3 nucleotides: TGCGCCAGCAGACTAGCGGGGAGCACAGATACGCAGTATTTT. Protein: CASRLAGSTDTQYF.

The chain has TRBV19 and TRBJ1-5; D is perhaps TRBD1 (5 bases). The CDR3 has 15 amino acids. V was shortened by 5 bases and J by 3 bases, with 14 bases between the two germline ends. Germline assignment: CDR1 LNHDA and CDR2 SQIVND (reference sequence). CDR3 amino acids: CASSWVQGDNQPQHF. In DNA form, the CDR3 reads TGTGCCAGTAGTTGGGTTCAGGGTGACAATCAGCCCCAGCATTTT.

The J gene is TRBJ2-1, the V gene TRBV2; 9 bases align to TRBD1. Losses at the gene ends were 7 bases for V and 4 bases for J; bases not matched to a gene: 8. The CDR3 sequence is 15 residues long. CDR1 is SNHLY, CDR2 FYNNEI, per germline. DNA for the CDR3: TGTGCCAGCACCGAGGGGGACAGGGCGTACAATGAGCAGTTCTTC. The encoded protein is CASTEGDRAYNEQFF.

CDR3: CASSWGGLAGVHTQYF. For the CDR3, the DNA is TGTGCCAGCAGCTGGGGGGGACTAGCGGGAGTACATACGCAGTATTTT. The chain combines TRBV5-6 with TRBJ2-3; 14 bases are a match to TRBD2. Germline CDR1 reads SGHDT; CDR2 reads YYEEEE. The CDR3 covers 16 residues. Trimming cost V 3 bases and J 7 bases; bases outside gene matches: 7.

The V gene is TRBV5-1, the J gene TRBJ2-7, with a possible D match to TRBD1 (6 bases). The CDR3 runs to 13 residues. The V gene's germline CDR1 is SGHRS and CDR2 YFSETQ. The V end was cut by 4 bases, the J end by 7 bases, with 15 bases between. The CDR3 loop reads CASSPRTDGEQYF. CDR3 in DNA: TGCGCCAGCAGCCCCAGGACAGACGGGGAGCAGTACTTC.

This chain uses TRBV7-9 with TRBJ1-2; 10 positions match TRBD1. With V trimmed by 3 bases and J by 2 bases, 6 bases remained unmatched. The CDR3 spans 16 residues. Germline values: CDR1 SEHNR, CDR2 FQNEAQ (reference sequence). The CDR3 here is CASSFDRGRRNYGYTF. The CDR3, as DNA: TGTGCCAGCAGCTTCGACAGGGGGCGGAGGAACTATGGCTACACCTTC.

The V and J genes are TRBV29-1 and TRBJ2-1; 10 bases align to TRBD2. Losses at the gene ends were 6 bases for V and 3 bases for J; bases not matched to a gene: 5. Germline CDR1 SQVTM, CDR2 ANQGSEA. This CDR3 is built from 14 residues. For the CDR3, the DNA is TGCAGCGTGGCTGGACTAGCGGTCTACAATGAGCAGTTCTTC. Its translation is CSVAGLAVYNEQFF.

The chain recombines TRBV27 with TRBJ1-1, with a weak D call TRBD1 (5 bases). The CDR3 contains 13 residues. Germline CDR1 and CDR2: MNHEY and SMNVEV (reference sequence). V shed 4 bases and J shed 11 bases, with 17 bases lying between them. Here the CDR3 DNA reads TGTGCCAGCAGTTCGGGACGGATGCGGGGGGCTTTCTTT. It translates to CASSSGRMRGAFF.